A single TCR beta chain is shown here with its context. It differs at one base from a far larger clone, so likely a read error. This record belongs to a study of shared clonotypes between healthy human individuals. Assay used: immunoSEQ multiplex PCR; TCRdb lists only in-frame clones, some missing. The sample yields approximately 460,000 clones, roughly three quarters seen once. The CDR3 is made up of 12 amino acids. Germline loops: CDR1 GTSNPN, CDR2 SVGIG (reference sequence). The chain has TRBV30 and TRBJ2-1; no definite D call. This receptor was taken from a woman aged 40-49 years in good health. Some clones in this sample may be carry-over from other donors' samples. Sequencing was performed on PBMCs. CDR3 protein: CAWTITSNQQFF. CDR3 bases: TGTGCCTGGACCATCACAAGCAATCAGCAGTTCTTC.